This T cell receptor beta chain was sequenced during a study of OX40 agonist ivuxolimab in advanced cancers. About the study: Patients were treated with ivuxolimab, an agonistic anti-OX40 (CD134) antibody.

Comment on this clone: As yet, its antigen is unknown.

Whole-study findings and limits: Expansion of clones was among the lowest in partial responders at 0.1-3.0 mg/kg.

Blood was sampled at baseline, cycle 4 day 1, and cycle 7 day 1. Germline V gene lookup returns CDR1 SNHLY and CDR2 FYNNEI. The V and J ends lost 8 bases and 7 bases respectively, with 12 bases between them. This CDR3 has 11 residues. Assay: immunoSEQ multiplex PCR; the TCRdb copy retains only in-frame clones and omits some. The data hold 35,000 or so clones, with 87% observed a single time. This material consisted of CD4+ or CD8+ T cells sorted from blood, taken in a trial of the OX40 agonist ivuxolimab. The genes are TRBV2 and TRBJ2-7; tentatively, D is TRBD2 (6 bases). This TCR derives from an adult with an advanced solid tumor such as melanoma, head and neck, liver or kidney cancer. In DNA form, the CDR3 reads TGTGCCAGCGGGGGGACTCGGGAGCAGTACTTC. This sequence encodes CASGGTREQYF.